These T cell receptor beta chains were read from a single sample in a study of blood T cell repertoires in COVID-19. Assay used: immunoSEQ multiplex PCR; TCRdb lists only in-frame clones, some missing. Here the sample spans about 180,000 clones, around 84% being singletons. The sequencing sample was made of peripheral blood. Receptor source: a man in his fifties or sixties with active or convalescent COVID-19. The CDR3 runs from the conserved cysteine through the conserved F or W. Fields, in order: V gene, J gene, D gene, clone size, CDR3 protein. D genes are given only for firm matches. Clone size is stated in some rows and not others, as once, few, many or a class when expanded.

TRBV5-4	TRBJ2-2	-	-	CASSLGGMKNTGELFF
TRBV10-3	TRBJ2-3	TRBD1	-	CAIRPDRGLSTDTQYF
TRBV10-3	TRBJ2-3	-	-	CAIRATGGELSQYF
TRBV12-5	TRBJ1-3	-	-	CASGLQPRDNSGNTIYF
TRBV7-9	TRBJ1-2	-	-	CASSLEGRRVQGYTF
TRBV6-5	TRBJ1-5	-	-	CASSYLGGQPQHF
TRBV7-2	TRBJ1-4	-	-	CASSPGVSDEKLFF
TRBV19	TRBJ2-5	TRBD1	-	CASTDRKTGGSMYQETQYF
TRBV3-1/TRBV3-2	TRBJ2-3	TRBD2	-	CASSHRTSGPSTDTQYF
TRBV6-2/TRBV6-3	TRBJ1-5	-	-	CASSYSQGFHQPQHF
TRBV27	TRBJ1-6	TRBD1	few	CASSPGQGRGSYNSPLHF
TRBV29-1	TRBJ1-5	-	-	CSVGGQNDQPQHF
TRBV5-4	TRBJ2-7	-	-	CASSLAGAYLREQYF
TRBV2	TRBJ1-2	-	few	CASSEALGRAGYGYTF
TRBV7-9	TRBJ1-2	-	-	CASSFRGGYTF
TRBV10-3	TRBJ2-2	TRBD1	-	CAISDRTGLAAGELFF
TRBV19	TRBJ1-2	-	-	CASSKQGEDGYTF
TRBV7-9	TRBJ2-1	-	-	CASSLDQGNEQFF
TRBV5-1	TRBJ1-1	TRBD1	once	CASSFNRDRGEAFF
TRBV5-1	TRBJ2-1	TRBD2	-	CASSLGAGAPNEQFF
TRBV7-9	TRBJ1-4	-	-	CASSFAGDVEEKLFF
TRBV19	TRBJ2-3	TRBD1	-	CASSITGGAGTDTQYF
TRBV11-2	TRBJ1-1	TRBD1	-	CASSVDRAPLAEAFF
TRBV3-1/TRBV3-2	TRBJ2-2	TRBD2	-	CASSQGLTSGGNTGELFF
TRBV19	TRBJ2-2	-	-	CASSIVEGVIAGELFF
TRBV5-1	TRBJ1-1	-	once	CASSLSQGTSNTEAFF
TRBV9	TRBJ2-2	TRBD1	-	CASSVAPADRGATGELFF
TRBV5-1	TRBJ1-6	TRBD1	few	CASSWTGEGNSPLHF
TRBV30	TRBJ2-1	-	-	CAWYGTSVGEQFF
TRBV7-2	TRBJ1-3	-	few	CASSSYAAGESGNTIYF
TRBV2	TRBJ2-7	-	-	CASGGTPYEQYF
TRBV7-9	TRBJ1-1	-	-	CASSLARGRTGSVNTEAFF
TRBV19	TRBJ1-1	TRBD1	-	CASSIAEQGSPEAFF
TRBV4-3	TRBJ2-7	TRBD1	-	CASSQGQTYEQYF
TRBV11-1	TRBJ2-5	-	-	CASSSFARGAETQYF
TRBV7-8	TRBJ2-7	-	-	CASSLGQSDYEQYF
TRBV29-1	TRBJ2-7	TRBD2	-	CSVGSAGGISYEQYF
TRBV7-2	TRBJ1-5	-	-	CASSLDRNQPQHF
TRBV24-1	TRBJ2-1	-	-	CATSGFSDRRYNEQFF
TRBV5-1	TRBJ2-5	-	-	CASWDSEGVGQYF
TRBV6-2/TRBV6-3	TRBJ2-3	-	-	CASSDPPGTRGDTQYF
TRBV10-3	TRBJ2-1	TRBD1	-	CAISEIRDSEQFF
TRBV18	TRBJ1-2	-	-	CASSPREGETYGYTF